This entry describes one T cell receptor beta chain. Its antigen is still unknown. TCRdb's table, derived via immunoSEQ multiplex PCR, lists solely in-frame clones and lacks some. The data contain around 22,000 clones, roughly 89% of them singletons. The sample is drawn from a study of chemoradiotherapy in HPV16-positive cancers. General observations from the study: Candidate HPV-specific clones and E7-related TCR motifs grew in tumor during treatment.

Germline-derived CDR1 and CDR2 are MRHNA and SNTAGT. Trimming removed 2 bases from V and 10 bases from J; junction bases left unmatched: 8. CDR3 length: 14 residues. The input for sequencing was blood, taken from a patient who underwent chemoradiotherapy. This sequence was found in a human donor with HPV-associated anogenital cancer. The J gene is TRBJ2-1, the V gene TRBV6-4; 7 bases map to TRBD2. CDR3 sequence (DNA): TGTGCCAGCAGTGACGGGACTACAGGACGCGAGCAGTTCTTC. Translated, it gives CASSDGTTGREQFF.